The clone carrying this T cell receptor (beta chain) was seen repeatedly, ten times or more. Its antigen is unknown. Among all donors, each was a healthy Caucasian. The record originates from a study of identical twins. Trimming cost V 0 bases and J 0 bases; bases outside gene matches: 5. This CDR3 contains 17 residues. Per germline, CDR1 SGHRS and CDR2 YFSETQ. TCRdb recomputed calls from the 5' RACE reads with MiXCR, one row per CDR3 protein. The sample includes about 100,000 distinct CDR3 sequences, just under 6% of them seen just once. Study observations and caveats: These conclusions were based on statistical analysis (cross-sectional, not following the same donors).

Specimen: memory T cells sorted from blood. This chain joins TRBV5-1 and TRBJ2-1, with TRBD2 identical over 8 bases. This receptor was identified in a woman in her fifties or sixties in good health. DNA for the CDR3: TGCGCCAGCAGCTTGGCCCCGGGAGGGAGCTCCTACAATGAGCAGTTCTTC. It translates to CASSLAPGGSSYNEQFF.